The entry below gives a single TCR beta chain sequence along with its context. TCRdb used MiXCR to reprocess the PCR reads, holding one entry per CDR3 protein. The data show about 30,000 distinct CDR3 sequences, with roughly 50% seen just once and about 5.6% held by the top ten. Time point meaning: late sampling 161 to 241 days after vaccination in a few convalescent patients. This entry is derived from a study of vaccination and CD4 T cells after COVID-19. Germline CDR1 and CDR2: LNHDA and SQIVND (reference sequence). The CDR3 totals 15 residues. V trimming: 4 bases; J trimming: 8 bases; junction bases outside the gene matches: 9.

This specimen consisted of CD4+ T cells from blood, obtained about 7 months after SARS-CoV-2 vaccination. The origin of this receptor is a human donor who had recovered from COVID-19. The chain is built from TRBV19 and TRBJ1-2; 11 nucleotides match TRBD1. The CDR3 DNA sequence: TGTGCCAGTAGTAAGACAGGACAGGGGGCTACCGGCTACACCTTC. Its translation is CASSKTGQGATGYTF.